The 25 T cell receptor beta chains below come from one sample, sequenced in a study of CD4 T cells in relation to SARS-CoV-2 and coronaviruses. Sequenced by immunoSEQ multiplex PCR; TCRdb stores in-frame clones only, minus some. This table has more than 30,000 clones, 70% to 90% appearing once. The sequenced material came from memory CD4+ T cells from PBMCs. The receptors were sampled from an adult with COVID-19.

The V call is TRBV28, the J call TRBJ2-2, with 9 bases fitting TRBD1. The junction had 8 bases not matched to a gene; V was cut back by 1 base and J by 5 bases. This CDR3 spans 17 amino acids. Germline V gene lookup returns CDR1 MDHEN and CDR2 SYDVKM. The CDR3 loop is CASSLLDRGLVTGELFF. DNA of the CDR3: TGTGCCAGCAGTTTATTGGACAGGGGTCTGGTGACCGGGGAGCTGTTTTTT.

J is TRBJ1-1 and V is TRBV6-5; no definite D call. CDR1 is MNHEY and CDR2 is SVGAGI in the germline V gene. The ends were cut back, 2 bases at V and 1 base at J, with 14 bases in the middle. This CDR3 region has 16 residues. CDR3 protein: CASSYGTRGENTEAFF. CDR3 DNA sequence: TGTGCCAGCAGTTACGGAACGCGCGGCGAGAACACTGAAGCTTTCTTT.

The chain has TRBV7-2 and TRBJ1-4, with 11 bases that match TRBD1. The CDR3 is 14 amino acids. Looked up from germline, CDR1 is SGHTA and CDR2 is FQGNSA. J lost 13 bases, V lost 6 bases, and 10 bases had no gene match. CDR3 protein: CASRRIGTGGSLFF. CDR3 nucleotide sequence: TGTGCCAGCAGAAGAATCGGGACAGGGGGATCACTGTTTTTT.

The V call is TRBV4-1, the J call TRBJ1-6, with a tentative D call TRBD1 (5 bases). CDR1 and CDR2 from the germline V gene are MGHRA and YSYEKL. CDR3 length: 16 amino acids. The V gene lost 1 base and the J gene lost 6 bases, with 13 bases spanning the gap. The chain's CDR3 is CASSQAGQGRNSPLHF. The CDR3 DNA follows: TGCGCCAGCAGCCAAGCAGGGCAGGGTCGTAATTCACCCCTCCACTTT.

This clone was recorded a few times. The chain is built from TRBV2 and TRBJ1-5, with TRBD1 as a possible D gene (5 bases). Germline CDR1 SNHLY, CDR2 FYNNEI. Trimming took off 7 bases at V and 0 bases at J, with 7 bases between the two ends. This CDR3 contains 13 residues. The CDR3 coding sequence is TGTGCCAGCAATGGGGGTAGCAATCAGCCCCAGCATTTT. Translating it yields CASNGGSNQPQHF. The full variable domain, rest sourced from reference TRBV2 and TRBJ1-5, is EPEVTQTPSHQVTQMGQEVILRCVPISNHLYFYWYRQILGQKVEFLVSFYNNEISEKSEIFDDQFSVERPDGSNFTLKIRSTKLEDSAMYFCASNGGSNQPQHFGDGTRLSIL.

The V gene is TRBV30, the J gene TRBJ2-1, with unresolved D. V was trimmed by 0 bases and J by 8 bases, leaving 26 bases between them. Germline CDR1 reads GTSNPN; CDR2 reads SVGIG (reference sequence). The CDR3 contains 18 residues. The CDR3 sequence: CAWSVIRSSVKVGHEQFF. In DNA form, the CDR3 reads TGTGCCTGGAGTGTGATTAGGTCTAGTGTTAAGGTCGGCCATGAGCAGTTCTTC.

The chain is built from TRBV28 and TRBJ2-3; D is unresolved. The germline V gene has CDR1 MDHEN and CDR2 SYDVKM. The CDR3 contains 16 residues. The V end lost 0 bases, the J end lost 1 base, and 11 bases lay between the germline ends. DNA of the CDR3: TGTGCCAGCAGTTTATGGGCTCAGGCTGGCACAGATACGCAGTATTTT. Amino acids: CASSLWAQAGTDTQYF.

This clone has just one count. This sequence joins TRBV5-8 and TRBJ1-4; D is perhaps TRBD1 (5 bases). Germline V gene sequence: CDR1 SGHTS, CDR2 YDEGEE. V shed 10 bases and J shed 6 bases, with 16 bases lying between them. The length of the CDR3 is 13 residues. This CDR3 reads CAAREGWDEKLFF. The DNA for the CDR3 is TGTGCCGCCAGGGAGGGATGGGATGAAAAACTGTTTTTT.

CDR3 bases: TGTGCCAGCAGCTTGTTCTTCGGGATGAACACCGGGGAGCTGTTTTTT. Translated: CASSLFFGMNTGELFF. The rearrangement links TRBV5-6 to TRBJ2-2; D might be TRBD2 (5 bases). The CDR3 covers 16 residues. Germline V gives CDR1 SGHDT, CDR2 YYEEEE. Trimming removed 1 base at V and 1 base at J, with 11 bases between. The full variable domain, completed using reference TRBV5-6 and TRBJ2-2, is DAGVTQSPTHLIKTRGQQVTLRCSPKSGHDTVSWYQQALGQGPQFIFQYYEEEERQRGNFPDRFSGHQFPNYSSELNVNALLLGDSALYLCASSLFFGMNTGELFFGEGSRLTVL.

The chain recombines TRBV5-1 with TRBJ2-2, with 10 bases aligning to TRBD2. The CDR3 consists of 17 residues. The germline V gene has CDR1 SGHRS and CDR2 YFSETQ. V was pared by 4 bases and J by 3 bases, with 9 bases of the junction left unmatched. The CDR3 loop reads CASSLQPSGSDTGELFF. In DNA form, the CDR3 reads TGCGCCAGCAGCCTTCAGCCTAGCGGGAGTGACACCGGGGAGCTGTTTTTT.

V and J are TRBV7-2 and TRBJ1-1; perhaps TRBD1 as D (5 bases). The CDR3 consists of 16 residues. Trimming took 4 bases from V and 3 from J, leaving 18 bases between them. Germline values: CDR1 SGHTA, CDR2 FQGNSA. The CDR3: CASSSTSRGVDTEAFF. The CDR3 nucleotides read TGTGCCAGCAGCTCCACGTCACGGGGGGTGGACACTGAAGCTTTCTTT.

V gene TRBV7-9 combines with J gene TRBJ2-3, with D unresolved. Per germline, CDR1 SEHNR and CDR2 FQNEAQ (reference sequence). This CDR3 region has 15 residues. The germline V and J ends were trimmed by 1 base and 6 bases, with 14 bases remaining between them. DNA of the CDR3: TGTGCCAGCAGCTTAGTACTTATATCAGTGGATACGCAGTATTTT. Amino acid sequence: CASSLVLISVDTQYF.

The chain joins TRBV6-5 to TRBJ1-1; perhaps TRBD1 as D (6 bases). The CDR3 contains 13 residues. V gave up 6 bases and J gave up 0 bases, with 8 bases separating them. Germline values: CDR1 MNHEY, CDR2 SVGAGI. CDR3 loop: CASRDRLNTEAFF. The CDR3 bases are TGTGCCAGCAGGGACAGATTGAACACTGAAGCTTTCTTT.

This clone was seen once. This chain uses TRBV6-1 with TRBJ2-1; D unclear. Germline V gene lookup returns CDR1 MNHNS and CDR2 SASEGT. CDR3 size: 16 residues. Deletions cut 4 bases from V and 2 bases from J, with 15 bases between. CDR3 in DNA: TGTGCCAGCAGTGTAAAAGGGAATGGCCCCTACAATGAGCAGTTCTTC. Residues: CASSVKGNGPYNEQFF.

The chain combines TRBV5-4 with TRBJ2-1; D may correspond to TRBD1 or TRBD2 (5 bases each). Germline V lookup: CDR1 SGHNT, CDR2 YYREEE (reference sequence). The CDR3 is 16 amino acids. With 4 bases removed from V and 6 bases from J, the gap between germline ends came to 20 bases. Here the CDR3 DNA reads TGTGCCAGCAGCAAGCCCGGGACGAACGGGGCCAATGAGCAGTTCTTC. Amino acid sequence: CASSKPGTNGANEQFF.

This clone was counted once. The genes are TRBV3-1 (or the pseudogene TRBV3-2) and TRBJ2-3, with 7 bases fitting TRBD1. The CDR3 loop spans 14 amino acids. Germline-derived CDR1 and CDR2 are LGHDT and YNNKEL (reference sequence). V lost 0 bases and J lost 8; bases outside the gene matches: 5. The CDR3 is CASSQETGPATQYF. The DNA of the CDR3 is TGTGCCAGCAGCCAAGAGACAGGGCCGGCTACGCAGTATTTT.

The chain is built from TRBV28 and TRBJ2-4; 7 bases are shared with TRBD2. Trimming took 6 bases from V and 4 from J; bases not matched to a gene: 3. CDR3 length: 13 residues. Germline CDR1 MDHEN, CDR2 SYDVKM. CDR3 protein: CASRGGGKNIQYF. The CDR3 DNA is TGTGCCAGCAGGGGGGGAGGGAAAAACATTCAGTACTTC.

The DNA for the CDR3 is TGTGCCAGTAGTATTAGGAGCAGCGCCTACAATGAGCAGTTCTTC. Translated: CASSIRSSAYNEQFF. The chain joins TRBV19 to TRBJ2-1; no clear D gene. Trimming pared 3 bases from V and 2 bases from J, leaving 11 bases between. Germline V gene sequence: CDR1 LNHDA, CDR2 SQIVND (reference sequence). This CDR3 has 15 residues.

The rearrangement links TRBV7-2 to TRBJ1-2, with no clear D. This CDR3 is 15 amino acids long. Germline CDR1 SGHTA, CDR2 FQGNSA. Trimming left V 2 bases short and J 3 bases short, with 13 bases between. CDR3 DNA sequence: TGTGCCAGCAGCTTACTGGGGAAGAGCTACTATGGCTACACCTTC. Translation: CASSLLGKSYYGYTF.

In DNA, the CDR3 is TGTGCCAGCAGTTTAGCAGGGGCCGGGGCCAACGTCCTGACTTTC. Encoded protein: CASSLAGAGANVLTF. The chain joins TRBV6-2 or TRBV6-3 to TRBJ2-6; weak D call: TRBD1 (6 bases). The CDR3 is 15 amino acids. Trimming shortened V by 4 bases and J by 4 bases, and 11 bases separated the two germline ends. Germline-derived CDR1 and CDR2 are MNHEY and SVGEGT.

There are a few counts of this clone. The V and J genes are TRBV6-2 or TRBV6-3 and TRBJ2-7; D unresolved. This CDR3 has 16 residues. Trimming removed 4 bases at V and 6 bases at J, with 22 bases between. The V gene's germline CDR1 is MNHEY and CDR2 SVGEGT. As DNA, the CDR3 is TGTGCCAGCAGTTCTACCGAGCGTCCTTTCCTAGGCGAGCAGTACTTC. Translation gives CASSSTERPFLGEQYF.

The CDR3 protein is CASSQAQLREETQYF. CDR3 sequence (DNA): TGTGCCAGCAGCCAAGCGCAGTTGCGGGAAGAGACCCAGTACTTC. V is TRBV4-2 and J is TRBJ2-5; the D gene is possibly TRBD2 (5 bases). The CDR3 loop spans 15 amino acids. Looked up from germline, CDR1 is LGHNA and CDR2 is YNFKEQ. The V and J ends lost 1 base and 3 bases respectively, with 12 bases between them.

This sequence joins TRBV18 and TRBJ2-3; no firm D call. Germline V CDR1 and CDR2: KGHSH, LQKENI. The CDR3 is 14 amino acids. The V and J ends lost 4 bases and 0 bases respectively, with 8 bases between them. In nucleotides, the CDR3 is TGTGCCAGCTCACGTTCCGGGAGCACAGATACGCAGTATTTT. It is translated as CASSRSGSTDTQYF.

A word on this clone: The same CDR3 also results from other DNA sequences found in this sample. The V call is TRBV11-3, the J call TRBJ2-1, with 9 nucleotides matching TRBD2. Germline loops: CDR1 SGHNT, CDR2 YENEEA. CDR3 length: 15 residues. V lost 5 bases to trimming and J lost 8 bases; unmatched junction nucleotides: 10. Here the CDR3 reads CASSRGGAGGDEQFF. CDR3 DNA: TGTGCCAGCAGCAGGGGAGGGGCGGGAGGGGATGAGCAGTTCTTC.

The rearrangement uses TRBV2 and TRBJ1-2; possibly TRBD1 for D (5 bases). This CDR3 has 13 amino acids. Trimming shortened V by 6 bases and J by 4 bases, and 12 bases separated the two germline ends. Germline V gene lookup returns CDR1 SNHLY and CDR2 FYNNEI. CDR3 sequence reads: CASREWGSYGYTF. DNA of the CDR3: TGTGCCAGCAGAGAATGGGGCAGCTATGGCTACACCTTC.